Listed below are T cell receptor beta chains from one sample, sequenced in a study of regulatory T cells in long-lasting Graves disease. TCRdb re-derived calls from the multiplex PCR reads in MiXCR, one entry per CDR3 protein. The sample lists roughly 560,000 distinct CDR3 sequences, about 12% occurring once. These same data were also listed under a study on T cells in Graves' hyperthyroidism and ophthalmopathy.

Sequences were derived from peripheral blood mononuclear cells (PBMCs), sampled at new diagnosis, from a patient treated with antithyroid drugs. Receptors were obtained from a woman aged 25 to 39 with Graves disease. Both conserved end residues are part of each CDR3. Each record gives: clone size, V gene, D gene, J gene, CDR3 DNA, CDR3 protein. D genes are given only for firm matches. Clone size is not always given. Where it is, it says once, few, many or a class for expanded clones.

clone size: many; V gene: TRBV4-1; D gene: NA; J gene: TRBJ1-1; CDR3 DNA: TGCGCCAGCAGCCAAATGTTCCGAAGATGGAACACTGAAGCTTTCTTT; CDR3 protein: CASSQMFRRWNTEAFF
clone size: many; V gene: TRBV6-5; D gene: TRBD1; J gene: TRBJ1-2; CDR3 DNA: TGTGCCAGCAGTTACACGGGGACAGAAAAAGATGGCTACACCTTC; CDR3 protein: CASSYTGTEKDGYTF
clone size: NA; V gene: TRBV6-5; D gene: NA; J gene: TRBJ1-6; CDR3 DNA: TGTGCCAGCAGTTACTGGGTGAATTCACCCCTCCACTTT; CDR3 protein: CASSYWVNSPLHF
clone size: many; V gene: TRBV11-2; D gene: NA; J gene: TRBJ1-2; CDR3 DNA: TGTGCCAGCAGCTTAGTAGGGGACCGGCTCTATGGCTACACCTTC; CDR3 protein: CASSLVGDRLYGYTF
clone size: many; V gene: TRBV2; D gene: TRBD2; J gene: TRBJ2-7; CDR3 DNA: TGTGCCAGCAGTGGGCGGGGGGAAATCCTCTTCTACGAGCAGTACTTC; CDR3 protein: CASSGRGEILFYEQYF
clone size: many; V gene: TRBV28; D gene: NA; J gene: TRBJ1-6; CDR3 DNA: TGTGCCAGCAGCTTAGATAGATATAATTCACCCCTCCACTTT; CDR3 protein: CASSLDRYNSPLHF
clone size: many; V gene: TRBV6-8; D gene: NA; J gene: TRBJ2-7; CDR3 DNA: TGTGCCAGCAGTTACCGGGACGAGCAGTACTTC; CDR3 protein: CASSYRDEQYF
clone size: NA; V gene: TRBV24-1; D gene: NA; J gene: TRBJ2-3; CDR3 DNA: TGTGCCACCAGTGATTGGGAGACCCCTGGAGATACGCAGTATTTT; CDR3 protein: CATSDWETPGDTQYF
clone size: few; V gene: TRBV7-3; D gene: NA; J gene: TRBJ2-6; CDR3 DNA: TGTGCCAGCAGCTCGCCAGGGTTCGGGGCCAACGTCCTGACTTTC; CDR3 protein: CASSSPGFGANVLTF
clone size: NA; V gene: TRBV29-1; D gene: NA; J gene: TRBJ2-7; CDR3 DNA: TGCAGCGTTCACGCCGGGACTTCCCCCTACGAGCAGTACTTC; CDR3 protein: CSVHAGTSPYEQYF
clone size: NA; V gene: TRBV20-1; D gene: NA; J gene: TRBJ1-3; CDR3 DNA: TGCAGTGCTAGAACACCAGGGGCAGGAAACACCATATATTTT; CDR3 protein: CSARTPGAGNTIYF
clone size: many; V gene: TRBV24-1; D gene: NA; J gene: TRBJ2-2; CDR3 DNA: TGTGCCACCAGTGATTTTGCCAGTAACACCGGGGAGCTGTTTTTT; CDR3 protein: CATSDFASNTGELFF
clone size: many; V gene: TRBV28; D gene: TRBD2; J gene: TRBJ2-3; CDR3 DNA: TGTGCCAGCCAGACCAGACTAGCGGGAGGCTGGAATACGCAGTATTTT; CDR3 protein: CASQTRLAGGWNTQYF
clone size: many; V gene: TRBV28; D gene: NA; J gene: TRBJ1-5; CDR3 DNA: TGTGCCAGCATCAAAGGGGGGGTTAGGAGCAATCAGCCCCAGCATTTT; CDR3 protein: CASIKGGVRSNQPQHF
clone size: NA; V gene: TRBV20-1; D gene: NA; J gene: TRBJ2-6; CDR3 DNA: TGCAGTGCTAGAGAATGGGGTATTGGGGCCAACGTCCTGACTTTC; CDR3 protein: CSAREWGIGANVLTF
clone size: many; V gene: TRBV6-5; D gene: NA; J gene: TRBJ2-7; CDR3 DNA: TGTGCCAGCAGTTACGGACCCTCCTACGAGCAGTACTTC; CDR3 protein: CASSYGPSYEQYF
clone size: NA; V gene: TRBV6-2/TRBV6-3; D gene: NA; J gene: TRBJ2-1; CDR3 DNA: TGTGCCAGCACACTATTCAGGGATTCGACCAATGGGCAGTTCTTC; CDR3 protein: CASTLFRDSTNGQFF
clone size: many; V gene: TRBV28; D gene: NA; J gene: TRBJ2-5; CDR3 DNA: TGTGCCAGCGCGAACAAACTGATAGAGACCCAGTACTTC; CDR3 protein: CASANKLIETQYF
clone size: many; V gene: TRBV2; D gene: NA; J gene: TRBJ2-2; CDR3 DNA: TGTGCCAGCGGAGGCGCCTCCTGGAGTATTTACACCGGGGAGCTGTTTTTT; CDR3 protein: CASGGASWSIYTGELFF
clone size: few; V gene: TRBV12-5; D gene: TRBD1; J gene: TRBJ2-7; CDR3 DNA: TGTGCTAGTGGTATAACAATCCCGGGACAGGGCCGGAGCTCCTACGAGCAGTACTTC; CDR3 protein: CASGITIPGQGRSSYEQYF
clone size: once; V gene: TRBV14; D gene: TRBD1; J gene: TRBJ1-2; CDR3 DNA: TGTGCCAGCAGCCAGATAGGGGGCTCCTATGGCTACACCTTC; CDR3 protein: CASSQIGGSYGYTF
clone size: many; V gene: TRBV5-4; D gene: NA; J gene: TRBJ1-2; CDR3 DNA: TGTGCCAGCAGCTTCCCGGACGGCCCTCAAGGCTACACCTTC; CDR3 protein: CASSFPDGPQGYTF
clone size: many; V gene: TRBV20-1; D gene: TRBD2; J gene: TRBJ2-3; CDR3 DNA: TGCAGTGCTAGTGACCTAGCGGGAGGGGATACGCAGTATTTT; CDR3 protein: CSASDLAGGDTQYF
clone size: NA; V gene: TRBV27; D gene: TRBD1; J gene: TRBJ1-2; CDR3 DNA: TGTGCCAGCAGTGCGACAGGGGGCGCGGGCTACACCTTC; CDR3 protein: CASSATGGAGYTF
clone size: many; V gene: TRBV3-1; D gene: NA; J gene: TRBJ2-5; CDR3 DNA: TGTGCCAGCAGCCAAGACTGGAGTAGGGCCCAGTACTTC; CDR3 protein: CASSQDWSRAQYF
clone size: many; V gene: TRBV12-3/TRBV12-4; D gene: NA; J gene: TRBJ2-6; CDR3 DNA: TGTGCCAGCAGCCGGTACGGGGCCAACGTCCTGACTTTC; CDR3 protein: CASSRYGANVLTF
clone size: many; V gene: TRBV7-9; D gene: NA; J gene: TRBJ1-2; CDR3 DNA: TGTGCCAGCAGCTTAAGAGGCAGTGAAATCTATGGCTACACCTTC; CDR3 protein: CASSLRGSEIYGYTF
clone size: many; V gene: TRBV2; D gene: TRBD1; J gene: TRBJ2-5; CDR3 DNA: TGTGCCAGCACCGGGACAGAAGAGACCCAGTACTTC; CDR3 protein: CASTGTEETQYF
clone size: many; V gene: TRBV2; D gene: NA; J gene: TRBJ1-2; CDR3 DNA: TGTGCCAGCAGGATGAGAGGATCCTATGGCTACACCTTC; CDR3 protein: CASRMRGSYGYTF
clone size: NA; V gene: TRBV6-1; D gene: NA; J gene: TRBJ1-2; CDR3 DNA: TGTGCCAGCAGTGAACAGGTCGAGTCCCCGGGTGGCTACACCTTC; CDR3 protein: CASSEQVESPGGYTF
clone size: NA; V gene: TRBV2; D gene: TRBD1; J gene: TRBJ2-5; CDR3 DNA: TGTGCCAGCAGTGCGACCGGGACAGGGGCTGAGACCCAGTACTTC; CDR3 protein: CASSATGTGAETQYF
clone size: NA; V gene: TRBV20-1; D gene: NA; J gene: TRBJ1-3; CDR3 DNA: TGCAGTGCTAGAGCTGGAAACACCATATATTTT; CDR3 protein: CSARAGNTIYF
clone size: many; V gene: TRBV11-1; D gene: NA; J gene: TRBJ2-3; CDR3 DNA: TGTGCCAGCAGCCGCTCGGAACACGGCACAGATACGCAGTATTTT; CDR3 protein: CASSRSEHGTDTQYF
clone size: many; V gene: TRBV15; D gene: TRBD1; J gene: TRBJ1-4; CDR3 DNA: TGTGCCACCAGCAGAGATCGGGCAGGGGGCCATGAAAAACTGTTTTTT; CDR3 protein: CATSRDRAGGHEKLFF
clone size: many; V gene: TRBV6-1; D gene: NA; J gene: TRBJ1-1; CDR3 DNA: TGTGCCAGCACCTCAGACAGGAGCACTGAAGCTTTCTTT; CDR3 protein: CASTSDRSTEAFF
clone size: few; V gene: TRBV20-1; D gene: NA; J gene: TRBJ2-5; CDR3 DNA: TGCAGTGCTTCAAAATTCGGAGGGCCCCAAGAGACCCAGTACTTC; CDR3 protein: CSASKFGGPQETQYF
clone size: many; V gene: TRBV5-1; D gene: NA; J gene: TRBJ2-7; CDR3 DNA: TGCGCCAGCAGCTCGTCGCGAGAAACCTTCTACGAGCAGTACTTC; CDR3 protein: CASSSSRETFYEQYF
clone size: NA; V gene: TRBV19; D gene: NA; J gene: TRBJ2-7; CDR3 DNA: TGTGCCAGTAGTATCTCTGGACAGCCCTACGAGCAGTACTTC; CDR3 protein: CASSISGQPYEQYF
clone size: many; V gene: TRBV6-2/TRBV6-3; D gene: NA; J gene: TRBJ1-2; CDR3 DNA: TGTGCCAGCAGTTACGGGGGAGACTATGGCTACACCTTC; CDR3 protein: CASSYGGDYGYTF
clone size: many; V gene: TRBV12-3/TRBV12-4; D gene: TRBD2; J gene: TRBJ2-3; CDR3 DNA: TGTGCCAGCAGGGCTAGCGGGAGTGGAGATACGCAGTATTTT; CDR3 protein: CASRASGSGDTQYF
clone size: many; V gene: TRBV19; D gene: NA; J gene: TRBJ1-5; CDR3 DNA: TGTGCCAGTAGTATTAAGGGGAATCAGCCCCAGCATTTT; CDR3 protein: CASSIKGNQPQHF
clone size: few; V gene: TRBV19; D gene: NA; J gene: TRBJ1-2; CDR3 DNA: TGTGCCAGTAGTATTGGCCCTGAGGGTGCGGGCTACACCTTC; CDR3 protein: CASSIGPEGAGYTF
clone size: many; V gene: TRBV6-1; D gene: TRBD1; J gene: TRBJ2-7; CDR3 DNA: TGTGCCAGCAGTCACATCGCGGGACAGGGGATATCCTACGAGCAGTACTTC; CDR3 protein: CASSHIAGQGISYEQYF
clone size: many; V gene: TRBV4-3; D gene: NA; J gene: TRBJ1-4; CDR3 DNA: TGCGCCAGCAGCCAAGTCTGGGGATCTAATGAAAAACTGTTTTTT; CDR3 protein: CASSQVWGSNEKLFF
clone size: few; V gene: TRBV19; D gene: NA; J gene: TRBJ2-3; CDR3 DNA: TGTGCCAGTACCCCAGTCCGCGCGGCTTCTAGCACAGATACGCAGTATTTT; CDR3 protein: CASTPVRAASSTDTQYF
clone size: many; V gene: TRBV30; D gene: NA; J gene: TRBJ1-5; CDR3 DNA: TGTGCCTGGAGTGTACGGGCAGGGCGGAATCAGCCCCAGCATTTT; CDR3 protein: CAWSVRAGRNQPQHF
clone size: NA; V gene: TRBV6-2/TRBV6-3; D gene: NA; J gene: TRBJ1-1; CDR3 DNA: TGTGCCAGCAGTCTCGACGATACGATGAACACTGAAGCTTTCTTT; CDR3 protein: CASSLDDTMNTEAFF
clone size: few; V gene: TRBV30; D gene: TRBD1; J gene: TRBJ2-7; CDR3 DNA: TGTGCCTGGACTCTCGGGACAGGCGCCGAGCAGTACTTC; CDR3 protein: CAWTLGTGAEQYF
clone size: few; V gene: TRBV5-1; D gene: TRBD1; J gene: TRBJ2-1; CDR3 DNA: TGCGCCAGCAGCTTGGTTGGGACAGGGACCTACAATGAGCAGTTCTTC; CDR3 protein: CASSLVGTGTYNEQFF
clone size: few; V gene: TRBV29-1; D gene: NA; J gene: TRBJ2-3; CDR3 DNA: TGCAGCGTTGATGGGGGGCGGGCAGATACGCAGTATTTT; CDR3 protein: CSVDGGRADTQYF
clone size: many; V gene: TRBV18; D gene: NA; J gene: TRBJ2-3; CDR3 DNA: TGTGCCAGCTCAACGACACATGGGGACACAGATACGCAGTATTTT; CDR3 protein: CASSTTHGDTDTQYF
clone size: few; V gene: TRBV6-1; D gene: NA; J gene: TRBJ1-5; CDR3 DNA: TGTGCCAGCAGTCCCGCTGGCGAGGGGAGTCAGCCCCAGCATTTT; CDR3 protein: CASSPAGEGSQPQHF
clone size: many; V gene: TRBV27; D gene: NA; J gene: TRBJ1-4; CDR3 DNA: TGTGCCAGCAGTCCACGGGGGGAGAAAGATGAAAAACTGTTTTTT; CDR3 protein: CASSPRGEKDEKLFF
clone size: many; V gene: TRBV11-3; D gene: TRBD1; J gene: TRBJ2-7; CDR3 DNA: TGTGCCAGCAGCTTAAAGACAGGGGTCGAGCAGTACTTC; CDR3 protein: CASSLKTGVEQYF
clone size: many; V gene: TRBV29-1; D gene: TRBD2; J gene: TRBJ2-5; CDR3 DNA: TGCAGCGTGACACTAGCGGGGGAGACCCAGTACTTC; CDR3 protein: CSVTLAGETQYF
clone size: many; V gene: TRBV7-9; D gene: NA; J gene: TRBJ2-6; CDR3 DNA: TGTGCCAGCAGCTATACTGGGGCCAACGTCCTGACTTTC; CDR3 protein: CASSYTGANVLTF
clone size: many; V gene: TRBV5-1; D gene: NA; J gene: TRBJ1-1; CDR3 DNA: TGCGCCAGCAGCCCGATGACAGCGGTGGGCACTGAAGCTTTCTTT; CDR3 protein: CASSPMTAVGTEAFF